The rows below give T cell receptor beta chains drawn from one sample of a study of T cell responses to AZD1222 COVID-19 vaccine. Data came from immunoSEQ multiplex PCR; TCRdb stores just in-frame clones and leaves some out. The table lists 98,000 or so clones, 75% to 90% of them singletons. Sequenced material: peripheral blood, taken on day 0 of AZD1222 vaccination. The receptors shown here come from an adult in good health. Both conserved end residues are part of each CDR3. D genes are given only for firm matches. Clone size appears in some rows only: once, few, many, or a class for an expanded clone.

d_gene,j_gene,abundance,v_gene,CDR3nt,CDR3aa
-,TRBJ1-3,once,TRBV5-1,TGCGCCAGCAGCTTGGCGGGGGCGTCTGGAAACACCATATATTTT,CASSLAGASGNTIYF
-,TRBJ1-1,few,TRBV13,TGTGCCAGCAGCCCAGGAGGTCAGGGTCTGATCACTGAAGCTTTCTTT,CASSPGGQGLITEAFF
-,TRBJ1-5,-,TRBV15,TGTGCCACCAGCAGAGAAACAGGAAGCAATCAGCCCCAGCATTTT,CATSRETGSNQPQHF
-,TRBJ2-7,-,TRBV3-1/TRBV3-2,TGTGCCAGCAGCCAATCGGGCTCCTACTACGAGCAGTACTTC,CASSQSGSYYEQYF
-,TRBJ1-4,-,TRBV3-1/TRBV3-2,TGTGCCAGCAGCCTCGGCTGGCGGTCTAATGAAAAACTGTTTTTT,CASSLGWRSNEKLFF
-,TRBJ1-1,once,TRBV7-9,TGTGCCAGCAGCTACGGATGGAACACTGAAGCTTTCTTT,CASSYGWNTEAFF
-,TRBJ1-2,-,TRBV25-1,TGTGCCAGCAGTGCGGACGGCACCTATGGCTACACCTTC,CASSADGTYGYTF
TRBD1,TRBJ1-2,-,TRBV4-2,TGTGCCAGCAGCCGATCCGGGACAGAGGAGCATGGCTACACCTTC,CASSRSGTEEHGYTF
-,TRBJ2-7,-,TRBV7-6,TGTGCCAGCAGCCTATTAACCGGGGCCAACTACGAGCAGTACTTC,CASSLLTGANYEQYF
-,TRBJ1-4,-,TRBV6-5,TGTGCCAGCAGTTACTCTGGGCCAGGGGATGAAAAACTGTTTTTT,CASSYSGPGDEKLFF
-,TRBJ1-1,once,TRBV6-5,TGTGCCAGCAGTCTGGGGAGGGGGACTGAAGCTTTCTTT,CASSLGRGTEAFF
TRBD1,TRBJ2-3,once,TRBV4-1,TGCGCCAGCAGCCATGTAGGACAGGGGGTGGACCGGGATACGCAGTATTTT,CASSHVGQGVDRDTQYF
TRBD1,TRBJ1-1,-,TRBV10-2,TGCGCCAGCACGGGACAGGGTAACACTGAAGCTTTCTTT,CASTGQGNTEAFF
-,TRBJ1-2,-,TRBV2,TGTGCCAGCAGCTCACAGGGTGCGGGTGGCTACACCTTC,CASSSQGAGGYTF
-,TRBJ1-1,-,TRBV5-1,TGCGCCAGCAGCTCAGAAACGGGGCGTGACGGCAGGTCGTTT,CASSSETGRDGRSF
-,TRBJ1-2,-,TRBV4-2,TGTGCCAGCAGCCAAGATCGTAGCGCGGGCCCTAATGGCTACACCTTC,CASSQDRSAGPNGYTF
-,TRBJ1-3,-,TRBV5-4,TGTGCCAGCAGCTTGGCCTACTCTGGAAACACCATATATTTT,CASSLAYSGNTIYF
-,TRBJ2-3,-,TRBV24-1,TGTGCCACCAGGGAGAAGTCCACAGATACGCAGTATTTT,CATREKSTDTQYF
TRBD2,TRBJ2-1,-,TRBV13,TGTGCCAGCACCGGGGGGTGGTCCTACAATGAGCAGTTCTTC,CASTGGWSYNEQFF
-,TRBJ1-3,-,TRBV12-3/TRBV12-4,TGTGCCAGCAGCCTCTCTGGAAACACCATATATTTT,CASSLSGNTIYF
TRBD2,TRBJ2-7,-,TRBV11-2,TGTGCCAGCAGCACGGCTAGCGGGGGTTCCTACGAGCAGTACTTC,CASSTASGGSYEQYF
-,TRBJ2-1,once,TRBV11-3,TGTGCCAGCAGCGTTCGAACCGGGACAGAGCAGTTCTTC,CASSVRTGTEQFF
TRBD2,TRBJ2-3,-,TRBV19,TGTGCCAGTAGTATAGGGGAGGGTTGGACAGATACGCAGTATTTT,CASSIGEGWTDTQYF
-,TRBJ2-7,-,TRBV4-1,TGCGCCAGCAGCCAAGTAGATAGCGGAACTGGCGAGCAGTACTTC,CASSQVDSGTGEQYF
TRBD1,TRBJ1-5,once,TRBV19,TGTGCCAGTACTTCCGGTGGCAGGGGGGATCAGCCCCAGCATTTT,CASTSGGRGDQPQHF
-,TRBJ2-3,-,TRBV7-3,-,CASSFAIGTDPYF
-,TRBJ1-3,-,TRBV7-9,TGTGCCAGCAGCACCCGGCAGGCTCTGTCTGGAAACACCATATATTTT,CASSTRQALSGNTIYF
-,TRBJ1-5,-,TRBV30,TGTGCCTGGAGTGCGACCATGGCCTGGAGCAATCAGCCCCAGCATTTT,CAWSATMAWSNQPQHF
-,TRBJ2-3,-,TRBV19,TGTGCCAGTCCAGGGGGGGCCGGCACAGATACGCAGTATTTT,CASPGGAGTDTQYF
-,TRBJ1-2,-,TRBV5-1,TGCGCCAGCAGCTTGGATAAGGGCTTCGGCTACACCTTC,CASSLDKGFGYTF
TRBD1,TRBJ2-7,-,TRBV6-5,TGTGCCAGCAGTCCCTCTCCGGACAGGGATCGCGAGCAGTACTTC,CASSPSPDRDREQYF
-,TRBJ1-1,-,TRBV4-1,TGCGCCAGCAGCCGAGGACAAAGCACTGAAGCTTTCTTT,CASSRGQSTEAFF
TRBD1,TRBJ1-2,-,TRBV20-1,TGCAGTGCTAGTCGGGACAGCGAATACTATGGCTACACCTTC,CSASRDSEYYGYTF
TRBD1,TRBJ1-1,once,TRBV5-4,TGTGCCAGCAGCACGGACAGGGGGAACACTGAAGCTTTCTTT,CASSTDRGNTEAFF
-,TRBJ2-3,-,TRBV20-1,TGCAGTGCCGCGACAGATACGCAGTATTTT,CSAATDTQYF
TRBD1,TRBJ1-2,-,TRBV6-5,TGTGCCAGCAGACCCGACAGGGCCTATGGCTACACCTTC,CASRPDRAYGYTF
-,TRBJ1-2,-,TRBV19,TGTGCCAGTAGTCTACATAACTATGGCTACACCTTC,CASSLHNYGYTF
-,TRBJ1-5,-,TRBV7-2,TGTGCCAGCAGCTTATTCAGGGGACGGAATCAGCCCCAGCATTTT,CASSLFRGRNQPQHF
TRBD1,TRBJ2-7,-,TRBV29-1,TGCAGCGTTGGGGGGGCCCGGGGCGGGACAGGGTCTGACGAGCAGTACTTC,CSVGGARGGTGSDEQYF
TRBD1,TRBJ1-1,once,TRBV11-3,TGTGCCAGCAGCCTTGAGACAGGGACGGCTTTCTTT,CASSLETGTAFF
TRBD1,TRBJ1-4,-,TRBV6-5,TGTGCCAGCAGTTACTCGGACAGGGGGGAAGCAAAACTGTTTTTT,CASSYSDRGEAKLFF
-,TRBJ2-7,-,TRBV19,TGTGCCAGTAGTCCCCTGCTTGGTCAGGGATACGAGCAGTACTTC,CASSPLLGQGYEQYF
-,TRBJ2-4,-,TRBV19,TGTGCCAGTAGTTCCTCGGCGGGCCAAAACATTCAGTACTTC,CASSSSAGQNIQYF
TRBD2,TRBJ2-7,-,TRBV19,TGTGCCAGTAGTTCGGGGGGGCCGACCTACGAGCAGTACTTC,CASSSGGPTYEQYF
-,TRBJ1-3,-,TRBV30,TGTGCCCTCTCTGGGGGCTCGGCATTTGGAAACACCATATATTTT,CALSGGSAFGNTIYF
-,TRBJ2-7,-,TRBV14,TGTGCCAGCAGCCAAGGTCCTAGCTCCTACGAGCAGTACTTC,CASSQGPSSYEQYF
TRBD1,TRBJ1-1,-,TRBV10-1,TGCGCCAGCAGTGGACAGGGGAGCACTGAAGCTTTCTTT,CASSGQGSTEAFF
-,TRBJ2-1,few,TRBV29-1,TGCAGCGTTGAAGAGCGAAGTTACAATGAGCAGTTCTTC,CSVEERSYNEQFF
TRBD1,TRBJ1-6,once,TRBV9,TGTGCCAGCAGCGTAGAGACAGGGCCTGGGGGGACCCTCCACTTT,CASSVETGPGGTLHF
-,TRBJ2-3,-,TRBV2,TGTGCCAGCAGTGAAGTAGTGGTCAGGGGTACGCAGTATTTT,CASSEVVVRGTQYF
TRBD1,TRBJ2-3,once,TRBV29-1,TGCAGCGTTGGAACAGGGGGAGATACGCAGTATTTT,CSVGTGGDTQYF
TRBD1,TRBJ2-7,-,TRBV9,TGTGCCAGCAGCCCGGACAGGGGAGTTCGTGGCGAGCAGTACTTC,CASSPDRGVRGEQYF
TRBD1,TRBJ1-1,-,TRBV7-9,TGTGCCAGCAGCCAAATGGGACAGGGGGACACTGAAGCTTTCTTT,CASSQMGQGDTEAFF
-,TRBJ1-5,-,TRBV3-1/TRBV3-2,TGTGCCAGCAGCCAAAGGGGCCAGCCCCAGCATTTT,CASSQRGQPQHF
-,TRBJ1-4,-,TRBV14,TGTGCCAGCAGCCATGGGGGAGGGGGTGAAAAACTGTTTTTT,CASSHGGGGEKLFF